This T cell receptor (beta chain) was recorded in a study of blood T cells in healthy people across ages. Findings and limits, study-wide: While age rose, TCR beta diversity per million T cells dropped in a roughly linear way.

Every sample gave at least 5.5 micrograms of total RNA when it was extracted. Comment on this clonotype: Its antigen is currently unknown.

Using a J-beta primer mix together with a sample-barcoded 5' primer, a second PCR was run for roughly 6 to 12 cycles. Every cDNA was tagged by a template-switch adaptor with 12 random nucleotides. Each CDR3 protein is one row after TCRdb ran MiXCR on the 5' RACE reads. The sample contains about 1.7 million distinct CDR3 sequences, 28% of which appear only once. CDR1 and CDR2 from the germline V gene are MNHEY and SVGEGT. The CDR3 has 12 residues. After removal of 7 bases from V and 11 bases from J, the junction contained 9 bases not matched to a gene. The rearrangement joins TRBV6-2 or TRBV6-3 to TRBJ1-2; 8 nucleotides match TRBD1. The sequenced sample consisted of blood. The TCR was taken from a woman between 25 and 40 years old in good health. The chain's CDR3 is CASTPGTGGYTF. CDR3 sequence (DNA): TGTGCCAGCACCCCCGGGACAGGTGGATACACCTTC.